Each of the 8 T cell receptor beta chains below was sequenced from the same sample in a study of blood T cell repertoires in COVID-19. TCRdb's copy holds only in-frame clones and misses some; the assay was immunoSEQ multiplex PCR. This sample has roughly 340,000 clones; roughly nine tenths occur once, and the top ten carry over 0.95%. The sequencing sample was made of PBMCs or T cells enriched from blood (not recorded which). Receptor source: a young man who had recovered from COVID-19.

The V call is TRBV7-9, the J call TRBJ1-1; D not certain. Per the germline V gene, CDR1 is SEHNR and CDR2 is FQNEAQ (reference sequence). The V end was cut by 3 bases, the J end by 1 base, with 9 bases between. The CDR3 loop spans 14 amino acids. CDR3 sequence (DNA): TGTGCCAGCAGCTTCGCGTCCGGGAACACTGAAGCTTTCTTT. Translated, it gives CASSFASGNTEAFF.

This rearrangement joins TRBV7-3 to TRBJ2-7, with 7 positions matching TRBD1. The J segment lost 0 bases and the V segment lost 5 bases, leaving 7 bases of the junction unmatched. Per the germline V gene, CDR1 is SGHTA and CDR2 is FQGTGA. The CDR3 contains 15 residues. The chain's CDR3 is CASSPSGTASYEQYF. The CDR3 DNA follows: TGTGCCAGCAGCCCTAGTGGGACAGCCTCCTACGAGCAGTACTTC.

The genes are TRBV7-6 and TRBJ1-1; D is undetermined. CDR1 SGHVS and CDR2 FNYEAQ come from the germline V gene. V lost 2 bases and J 0 bases, leaving 10 bases between the germline ends. The CDR3 extends over 15 amino acids. Here the CDR3 reads CASSLSPGMNTEAFF. CDR3 DNA: TGTGCCAGCAGCTTATCGCCAGGAATGAACACTGAAGCTTTCTTT.

The V gene is TRBV3-1 (or the pseudogene TRBV3-2), the J gene TRBJ1-2; D unclear. V was trimmed by 0 bases and J by 8 bases, leaving 7 bases between them. The CDR3 has 12 amino acids. Germline V CDR1 and CDR2: LGHDT, YNNKEL (reference sequence). The DNA for the CDR3 is TGTGCCAGCAGCCAAGACGATCGGGGCTACACCTTC. It codes for CASSQDDRGYTF.

The chain employs TRBV5-1 and TRBJ2-5; D is possibly TRBD2 (5 bases). CDR3 length: 14 amino acids. CDR1 and CDR2 from the germline V gene are SGHRS and YFSETQ. The V end lost 2 bases, the J end lost 5 bases, and 13 bases lay between the germline ends. CDR3 region: CASSFGETGETQYF. CDR3 DNA: TGCGCCAGCAGCTTCGGGGAGACCGGGGAGACCCAGTACTTC.

The chain couples TRBV5-1 to TRBJ2-1; TRBD1 agrees at 10 bases. Per germline, CDR1 SGHRS and CDR2 YFSETQ. The CDR3 has 13 amino acids. V shed 0 bases, J shed 14 bases, and the junction held 5 bases outside the gene matches. CDR3 loop: CASSLGGQGPEFF. DNA of the CDR3: TGCGCCAGCAGCTTGGGGGGACAGGGGCCTGAGTTCTTC.

This rearrangement joins TRBV21-1 to TRBJ1-1; the table's TRBD1 call for D was not verified on the DNA. TRBV21-1 is marked as a pseudogene. This CDR3 region has 15 residues. The CDR3 loop reads CASSKGGPLVAEAFF. Here the CDR3 DNA reads TGTGCCAGCAGCAAAGGGGGCCCCCTGGTCGCTGAAGCTTTCTTT.

The chain employs TRBV5-1 and TRBJ2-7; a weak D match, TRBD2 (5 bases). Germline lookup yields CDR1 SGHRS and CDR2 YFSETQ. V gave up 3 bases and J gave up 1 base, with 8 bases separating them. The CDR3 is made up of 13 amino acids. The CDR3 DNA reads as TGCGCCAGCAGCTCAACTAGGTCCTACGAGCAGTACTTC. It specifies CASSSTRSYEQYF.